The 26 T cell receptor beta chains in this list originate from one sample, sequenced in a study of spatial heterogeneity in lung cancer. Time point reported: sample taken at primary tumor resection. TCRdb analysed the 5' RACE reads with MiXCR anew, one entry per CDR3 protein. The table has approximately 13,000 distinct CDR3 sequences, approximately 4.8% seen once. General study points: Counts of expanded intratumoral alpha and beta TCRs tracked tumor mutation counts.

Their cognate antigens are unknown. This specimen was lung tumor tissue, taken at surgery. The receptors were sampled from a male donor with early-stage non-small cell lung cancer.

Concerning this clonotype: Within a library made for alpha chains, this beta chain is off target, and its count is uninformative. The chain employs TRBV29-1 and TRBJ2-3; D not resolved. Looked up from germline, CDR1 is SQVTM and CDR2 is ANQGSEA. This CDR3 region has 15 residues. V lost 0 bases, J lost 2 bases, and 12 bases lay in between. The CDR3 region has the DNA TGCAGCGTTGAAGATTGGTCGCGGAACACAGATACGCAGTATTTT. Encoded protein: CSVEDWSRNTDTQYF.

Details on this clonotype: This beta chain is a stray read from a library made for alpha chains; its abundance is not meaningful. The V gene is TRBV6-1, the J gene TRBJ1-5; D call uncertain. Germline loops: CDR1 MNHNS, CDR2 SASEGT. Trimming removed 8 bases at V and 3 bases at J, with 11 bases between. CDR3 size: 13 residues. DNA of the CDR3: TGTGCCAGCCGGCAGGACTTCAATCAGCCCCAGCATTTT. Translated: CASRQDFNQPQHF.

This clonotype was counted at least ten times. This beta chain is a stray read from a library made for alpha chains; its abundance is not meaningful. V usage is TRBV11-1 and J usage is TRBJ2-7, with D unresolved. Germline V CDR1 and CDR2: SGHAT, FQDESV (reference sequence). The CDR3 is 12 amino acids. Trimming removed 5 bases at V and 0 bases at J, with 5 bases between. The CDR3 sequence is CASSPHSYEQYF. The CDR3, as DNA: TGTGCCAGCAGCCCTCACTCCTACGAGCAGTACTTC.

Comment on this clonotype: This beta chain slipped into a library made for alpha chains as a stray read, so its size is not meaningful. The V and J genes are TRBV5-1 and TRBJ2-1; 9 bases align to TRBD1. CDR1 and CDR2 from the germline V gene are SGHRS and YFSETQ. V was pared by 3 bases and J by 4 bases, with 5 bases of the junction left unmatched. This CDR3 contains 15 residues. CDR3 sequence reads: CASSSRGTGYNEQFF. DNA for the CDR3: TGCGCCAGCAGCTCGAGGGGGACAGGGTACAATGAGCAGTTCTTC.

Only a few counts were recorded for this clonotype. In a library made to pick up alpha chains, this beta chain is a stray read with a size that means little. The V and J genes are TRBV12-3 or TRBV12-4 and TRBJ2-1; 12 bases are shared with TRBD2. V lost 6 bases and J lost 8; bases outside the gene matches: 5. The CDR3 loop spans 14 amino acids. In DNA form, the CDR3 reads TGTGCCAGCAGACGGGGACTAGCGGGTGATGAGCAGTTCTTC. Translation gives CASRRGLAGDEQFF.

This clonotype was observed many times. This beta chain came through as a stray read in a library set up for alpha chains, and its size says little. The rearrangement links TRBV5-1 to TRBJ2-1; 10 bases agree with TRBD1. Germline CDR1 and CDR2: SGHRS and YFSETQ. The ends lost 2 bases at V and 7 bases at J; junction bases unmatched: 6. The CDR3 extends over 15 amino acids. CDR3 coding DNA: TGCGCCAGCAGCTTCGGGACAGGGGTGGGGAATGAGCAGTTCTTC. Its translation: CASSFGTGVGNEQFF.

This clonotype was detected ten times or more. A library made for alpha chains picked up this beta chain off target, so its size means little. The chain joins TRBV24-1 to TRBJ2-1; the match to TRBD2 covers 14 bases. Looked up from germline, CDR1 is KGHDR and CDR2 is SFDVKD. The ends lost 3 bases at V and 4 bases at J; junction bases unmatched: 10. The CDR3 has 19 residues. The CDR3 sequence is CATSDGGTSGGFGYNEQFF. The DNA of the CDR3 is TGTGCCACCAGTGATGGTGGGACTAGCGGGGGTTTTGGGTACAATGAGCAGTTCTTC.

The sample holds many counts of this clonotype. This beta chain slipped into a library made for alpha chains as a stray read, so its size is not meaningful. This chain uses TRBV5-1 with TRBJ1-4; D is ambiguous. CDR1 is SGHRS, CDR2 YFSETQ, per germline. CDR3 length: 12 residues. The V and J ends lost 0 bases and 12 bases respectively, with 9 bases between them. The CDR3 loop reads CASSLAGVELFF. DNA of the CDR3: TGCGCCAGCAGCTTGGCCGGGGTCGAACTGTTTTTT.

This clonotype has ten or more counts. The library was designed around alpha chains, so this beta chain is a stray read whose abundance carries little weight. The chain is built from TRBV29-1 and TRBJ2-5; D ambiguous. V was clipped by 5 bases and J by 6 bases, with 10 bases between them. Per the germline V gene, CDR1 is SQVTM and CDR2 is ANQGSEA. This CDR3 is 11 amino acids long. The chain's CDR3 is CSVWTTKTQYF. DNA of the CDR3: TGCAGCGTTTGGACGACAAAGACCCAGTACTTC.

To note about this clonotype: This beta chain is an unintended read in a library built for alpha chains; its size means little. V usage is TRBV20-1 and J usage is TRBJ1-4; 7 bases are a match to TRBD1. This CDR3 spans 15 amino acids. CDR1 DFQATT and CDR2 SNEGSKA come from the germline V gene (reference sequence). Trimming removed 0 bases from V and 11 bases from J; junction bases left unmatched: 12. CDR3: CSARDSRGGEGKLFF. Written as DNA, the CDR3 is TGCAGTGCTAGAGATTCACGAGGGGGCGAGGGTAAACTGTTTTTT.

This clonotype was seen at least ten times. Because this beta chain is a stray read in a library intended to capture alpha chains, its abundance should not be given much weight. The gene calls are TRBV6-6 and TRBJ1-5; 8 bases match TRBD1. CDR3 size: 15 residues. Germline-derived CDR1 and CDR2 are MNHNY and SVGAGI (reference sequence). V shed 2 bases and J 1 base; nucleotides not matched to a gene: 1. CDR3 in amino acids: CASSYQGASNQPQHF. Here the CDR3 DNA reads TGTGCCAGCAGTTACCAGGGGGCGAGCAATCAGCCCCAGCATTTT.

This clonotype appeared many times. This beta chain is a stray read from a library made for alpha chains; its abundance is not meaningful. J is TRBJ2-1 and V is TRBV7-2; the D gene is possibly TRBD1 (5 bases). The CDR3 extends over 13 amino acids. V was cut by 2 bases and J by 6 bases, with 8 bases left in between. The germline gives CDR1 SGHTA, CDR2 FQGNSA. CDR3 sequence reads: CASSLYGANEQFF. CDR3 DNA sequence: TGTGCCAGCAGCTTATATGGGGCCAATGAGCAGTTCTTC. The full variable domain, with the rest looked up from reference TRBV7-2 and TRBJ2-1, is GAGVSQSPSNKVTEKGKDVELRCDPISGHTALYWYRQSLGQGLEFLIYFQGNSAPDKSGLPSDRFSAERTGGSVSTLTIQRTQQEDSAVYLCASSLYGANEQFFGPGTRLTVL.

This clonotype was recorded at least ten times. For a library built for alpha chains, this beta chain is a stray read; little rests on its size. This CDR3 reads CASSYLTGEDNSPLHF. The CDR3 nucleotides read TGTGCCAGCAGCTATCTTACAGGGGAAGATAATTCACCCCTCCACTTT. The J gene is TRBJ1-6, the V gene TRBV28, with 7 bases matching TRBD1. With V trimmed by 6 bases and J by 5 bases, 10 bases remained unmatched. Germline V gene data show CDR1 as MDHEN and CDR2 as SYDVKM. CDR3 size: 16 residues.

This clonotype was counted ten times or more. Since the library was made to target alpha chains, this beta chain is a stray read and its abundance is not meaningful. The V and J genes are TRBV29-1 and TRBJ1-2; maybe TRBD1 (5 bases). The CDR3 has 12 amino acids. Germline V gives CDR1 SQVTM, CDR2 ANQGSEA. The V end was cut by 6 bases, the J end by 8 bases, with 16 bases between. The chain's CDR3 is CSVLTRVQGYTF. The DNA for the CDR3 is TGCAGCGTCCTAACCAGGGTACAGGGCTACACCTTC.

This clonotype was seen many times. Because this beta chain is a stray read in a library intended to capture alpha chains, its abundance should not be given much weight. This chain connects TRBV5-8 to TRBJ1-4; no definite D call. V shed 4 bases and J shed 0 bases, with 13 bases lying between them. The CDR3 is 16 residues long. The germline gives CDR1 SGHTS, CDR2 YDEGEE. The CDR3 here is CASSPGRTSTNEKLFF. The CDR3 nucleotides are TGTGCCAGCAGCCCCGGACGGACCTCAACTAATGAAAAACTGTTTTTT.

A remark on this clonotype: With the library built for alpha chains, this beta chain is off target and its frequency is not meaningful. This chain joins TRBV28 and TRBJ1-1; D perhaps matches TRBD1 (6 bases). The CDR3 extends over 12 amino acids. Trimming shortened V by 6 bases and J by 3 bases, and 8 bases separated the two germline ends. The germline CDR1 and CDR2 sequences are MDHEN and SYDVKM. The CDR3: CASRYRDTEAFF. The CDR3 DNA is TGTGCCAGCAGATACAGGGACACTGAAGCTTTCTTT.

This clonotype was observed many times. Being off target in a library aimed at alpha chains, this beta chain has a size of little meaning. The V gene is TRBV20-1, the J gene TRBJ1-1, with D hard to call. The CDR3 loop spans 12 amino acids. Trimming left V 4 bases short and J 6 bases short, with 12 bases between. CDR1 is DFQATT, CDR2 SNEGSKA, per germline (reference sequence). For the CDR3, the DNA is TGCAGTGCTACTTGGGGAGAATCTGAAGCTTTCTTT. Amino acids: CSATWGESEAFF.

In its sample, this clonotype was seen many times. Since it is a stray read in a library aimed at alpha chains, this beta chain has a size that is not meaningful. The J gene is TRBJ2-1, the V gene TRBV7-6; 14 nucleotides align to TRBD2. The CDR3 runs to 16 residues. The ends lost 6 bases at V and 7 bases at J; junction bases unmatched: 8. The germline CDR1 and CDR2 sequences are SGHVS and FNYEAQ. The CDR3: CASSPRTSGGLNEQFF. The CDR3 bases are TGTGCCAGCAGTCCAAGGACTAGCGGGGGGTTAAATGAGCAGTTCTTC.

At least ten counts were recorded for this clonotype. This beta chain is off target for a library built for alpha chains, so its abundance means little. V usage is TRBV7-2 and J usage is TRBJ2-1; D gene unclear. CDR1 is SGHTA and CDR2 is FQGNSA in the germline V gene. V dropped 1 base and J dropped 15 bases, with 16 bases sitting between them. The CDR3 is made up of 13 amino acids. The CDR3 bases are TGTGCCAGCAGCTTAGAGCTTAACTTGAAGTGGTTCTTC. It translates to CASSLELNLKWFF. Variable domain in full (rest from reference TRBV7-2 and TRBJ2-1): GAGVSQSPSNKVTEKGKDVELRCDPISGHTALYWYRQSLGQGLEFLIYFQGNSAPDKSGLPSDRFSAERTGGSVSTLTIQRTQQEDSAVYLCASSLELNLKWFFGPGTRLTVL.

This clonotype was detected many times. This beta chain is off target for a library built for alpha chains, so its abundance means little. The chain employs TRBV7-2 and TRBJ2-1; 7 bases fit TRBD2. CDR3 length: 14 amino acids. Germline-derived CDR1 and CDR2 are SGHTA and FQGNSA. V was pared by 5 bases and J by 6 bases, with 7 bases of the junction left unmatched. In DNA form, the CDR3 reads TGTGCCAGCAGCCGCACTAGGGAGGGCAATGAGCAGTTCTTC. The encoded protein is CASSRTREGNEQFF.

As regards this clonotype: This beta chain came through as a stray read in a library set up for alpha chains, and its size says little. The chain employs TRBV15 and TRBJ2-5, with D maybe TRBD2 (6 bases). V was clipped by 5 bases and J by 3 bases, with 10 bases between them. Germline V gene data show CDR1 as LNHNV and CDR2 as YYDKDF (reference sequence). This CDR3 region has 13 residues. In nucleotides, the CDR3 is TGTGCCACCAGCTGGGACTTTAAAGAGACCCAGTACTTC. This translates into CATSWDFKETQYF.

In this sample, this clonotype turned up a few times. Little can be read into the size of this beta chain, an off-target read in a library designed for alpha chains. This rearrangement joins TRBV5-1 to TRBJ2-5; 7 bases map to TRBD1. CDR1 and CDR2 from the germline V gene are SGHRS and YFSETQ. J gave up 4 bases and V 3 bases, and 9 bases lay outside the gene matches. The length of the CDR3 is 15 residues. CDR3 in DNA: TGCGCCAGCAGCTCAGACAGGGCCCGGGGAGAGACCCAGTACTTC. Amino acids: CASSSDRARGETQYF.

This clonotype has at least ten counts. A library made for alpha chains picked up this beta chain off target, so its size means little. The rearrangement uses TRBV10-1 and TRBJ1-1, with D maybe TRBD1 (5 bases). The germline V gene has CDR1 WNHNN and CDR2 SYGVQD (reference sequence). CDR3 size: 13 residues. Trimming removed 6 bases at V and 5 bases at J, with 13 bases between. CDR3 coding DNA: TGCGCCAGCAGCAAGAGCCAGGGAACTGAAGCTTTCTTT. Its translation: CASSKSQGTEAFF.

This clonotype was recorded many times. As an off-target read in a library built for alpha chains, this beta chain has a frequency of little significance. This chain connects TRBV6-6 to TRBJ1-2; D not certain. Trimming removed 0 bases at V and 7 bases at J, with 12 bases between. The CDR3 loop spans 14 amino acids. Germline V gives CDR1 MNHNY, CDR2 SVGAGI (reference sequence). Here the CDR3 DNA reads TGTGCCAGCAGTTACTCAGACCCTGAGGGTGGCTACACCTTC. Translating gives CASSYSDPEGGYTF.

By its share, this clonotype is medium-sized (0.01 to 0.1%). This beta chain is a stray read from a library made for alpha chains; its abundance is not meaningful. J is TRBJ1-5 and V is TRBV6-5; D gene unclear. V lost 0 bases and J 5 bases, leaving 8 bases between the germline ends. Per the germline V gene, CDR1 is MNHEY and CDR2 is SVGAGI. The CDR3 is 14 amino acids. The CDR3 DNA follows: TGTGCCAGCAGTTACTCAGGGATATATCAGCCCCAGCATTTT. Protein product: CASSYSGIYQPQHF.

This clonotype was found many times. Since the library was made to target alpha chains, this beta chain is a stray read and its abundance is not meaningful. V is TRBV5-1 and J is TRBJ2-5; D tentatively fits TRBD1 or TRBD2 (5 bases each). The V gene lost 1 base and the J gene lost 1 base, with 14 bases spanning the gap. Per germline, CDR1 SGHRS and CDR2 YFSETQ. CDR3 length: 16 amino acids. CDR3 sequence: CASSLIRDGAQETQYF. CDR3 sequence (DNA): TGCGCCAGCAGCTTGATCAGGGACGGGGCCCAAGAGACCCAGTACTTC. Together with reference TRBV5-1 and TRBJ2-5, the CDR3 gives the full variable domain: KAGVTQTPRYLIKTRGQQVTLSCSPISGHRSVSWYQQTPGQGLQFLFEYFSETQRNKGNFPGRFSGRQFSNSRSEMNVSTLELGDSALYLCASSLIRDGAQETQYFGPGTRLLVL.